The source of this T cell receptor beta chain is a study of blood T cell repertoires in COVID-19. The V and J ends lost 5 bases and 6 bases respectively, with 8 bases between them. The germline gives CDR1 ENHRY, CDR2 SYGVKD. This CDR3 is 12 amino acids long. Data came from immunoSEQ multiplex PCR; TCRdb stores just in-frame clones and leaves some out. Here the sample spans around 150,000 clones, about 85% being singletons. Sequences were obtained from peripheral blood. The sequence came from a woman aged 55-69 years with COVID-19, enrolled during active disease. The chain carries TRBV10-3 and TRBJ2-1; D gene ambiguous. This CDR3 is CAISPWANEQFF. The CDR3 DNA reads TGTGCCATCAGTCCCTGGGCCAATGAGCAGTTCTTC.